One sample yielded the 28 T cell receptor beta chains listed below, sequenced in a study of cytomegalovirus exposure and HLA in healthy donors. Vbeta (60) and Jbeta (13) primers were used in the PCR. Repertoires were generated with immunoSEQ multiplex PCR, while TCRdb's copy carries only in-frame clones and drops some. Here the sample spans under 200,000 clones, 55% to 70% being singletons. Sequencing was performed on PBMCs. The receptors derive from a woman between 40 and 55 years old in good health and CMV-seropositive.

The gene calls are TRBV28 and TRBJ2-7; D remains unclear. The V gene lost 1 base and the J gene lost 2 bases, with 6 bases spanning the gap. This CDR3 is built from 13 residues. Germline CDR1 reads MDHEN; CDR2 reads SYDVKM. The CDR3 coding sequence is TGTGCCAGCAGTTTATTCAGGACCTACGAGCAGTACTTC. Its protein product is CASSLFRTYEQYF.

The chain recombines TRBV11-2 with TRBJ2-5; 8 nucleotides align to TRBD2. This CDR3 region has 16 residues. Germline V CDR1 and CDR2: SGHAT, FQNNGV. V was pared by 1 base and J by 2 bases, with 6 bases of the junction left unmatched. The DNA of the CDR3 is TGTGCCAGCAGCTTAGGCTCCGGGACTAGACAAGAGACCCAGTACTTC. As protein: CASSLGSGTRQETQYF.

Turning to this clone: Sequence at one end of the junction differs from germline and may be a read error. CDR3 protein: CASSPRRIHNQPQNF. As DNA, the CDR3 is TGTGCCAGCAGTCCCCGCAGGATTCACAATCAGCCCCAGAATTTT. The chain carries TRBV28 and TRBJ1-5; the D is unclear. Per the germline V gene, CDR1 is MDHEN and CDR2 is SYDVKM. The CDR3 consists of 15 residues.

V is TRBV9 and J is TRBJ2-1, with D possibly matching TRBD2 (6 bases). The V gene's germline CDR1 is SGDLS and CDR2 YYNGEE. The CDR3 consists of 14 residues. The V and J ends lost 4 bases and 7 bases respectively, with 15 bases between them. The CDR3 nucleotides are TGTGCCAGCAGCACCCGACTAGACCTGAATGAGCAGTTCTTC. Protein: CASSTRLDLNEQFF.

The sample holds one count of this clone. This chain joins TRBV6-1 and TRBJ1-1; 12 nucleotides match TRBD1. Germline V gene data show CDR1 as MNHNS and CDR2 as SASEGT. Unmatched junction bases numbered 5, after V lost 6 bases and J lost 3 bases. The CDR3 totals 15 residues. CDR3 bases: TGTGCCAGCAGCTTGGGACAGGGGGCCCACACTGAAGCTTTCTTT. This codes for CASSLGQGAHTEAFF.

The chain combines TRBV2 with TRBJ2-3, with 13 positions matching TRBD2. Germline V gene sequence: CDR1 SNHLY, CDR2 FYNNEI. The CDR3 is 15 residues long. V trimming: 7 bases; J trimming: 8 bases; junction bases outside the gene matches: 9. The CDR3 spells CASIRTSGGPGTQYF. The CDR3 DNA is TGTGCCAGCATCAGGACTAGCGGGGGCCCCGGTACGCAGTATTTT.

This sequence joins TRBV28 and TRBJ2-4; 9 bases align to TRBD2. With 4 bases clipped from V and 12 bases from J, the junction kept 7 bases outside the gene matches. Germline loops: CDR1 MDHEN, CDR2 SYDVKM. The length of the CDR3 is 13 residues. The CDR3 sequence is CASSSQRGVAQYF. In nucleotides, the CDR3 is TGTGCCAGCAGTTCACAGCGGGGGGTGGCTCAGTACTTC.

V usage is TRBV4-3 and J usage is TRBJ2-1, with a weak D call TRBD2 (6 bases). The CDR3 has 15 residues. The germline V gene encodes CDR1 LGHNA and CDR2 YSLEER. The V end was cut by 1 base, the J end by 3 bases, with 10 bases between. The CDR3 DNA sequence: TGCGCCAGCAGCCAAGCCAACGGGGGCTACAATGAGCAGTTCTTC. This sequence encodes CASSQANGGYNEQFF.

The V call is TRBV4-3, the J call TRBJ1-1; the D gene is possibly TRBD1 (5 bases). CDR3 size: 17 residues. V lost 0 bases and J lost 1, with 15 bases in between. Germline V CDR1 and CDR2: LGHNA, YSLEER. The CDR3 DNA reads TGCGCCAGCAGCCAAGAAGGGCCAGCGGGGGGGAACACTGAAGCTTTCTTT. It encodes CASSQEGPAGGNTEAFF.

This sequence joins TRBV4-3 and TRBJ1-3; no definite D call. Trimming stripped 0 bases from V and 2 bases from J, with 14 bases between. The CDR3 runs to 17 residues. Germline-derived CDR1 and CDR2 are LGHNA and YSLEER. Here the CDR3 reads CASSQDPFPGTGNTIYF. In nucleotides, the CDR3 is TGCGCCAGCAGCCAAGACCCCTTTCCGGGGACTGGAAACACCATATATTTT.

DNA for the CDR3: TGCAGCGTTGGGACAGCCGACTCTGGGGCCAACGTCCTGACTTTC. This codes for CSVGTADSGANVLTF. V usage is TRBV29-1 and J usage is TRBJ2-6; a weak D match, TRBD1 (6 bases). The CDR3 spans 15 residues. V was trimmed by 4 bases and J by 0 bases, leaving 10 bases between them. CDR1 SQVTM and CDR2 ANQGSEA come from the germline V gene.

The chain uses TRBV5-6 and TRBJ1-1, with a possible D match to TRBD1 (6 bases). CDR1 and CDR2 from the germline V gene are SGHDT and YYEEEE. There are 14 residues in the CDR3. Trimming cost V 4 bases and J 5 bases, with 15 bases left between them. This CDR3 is CASSLGGPLTEAFF. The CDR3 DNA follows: TGTGCCAGCAGCCTGGGGGGGCCACTGACTGAAGCTTTCTTT.

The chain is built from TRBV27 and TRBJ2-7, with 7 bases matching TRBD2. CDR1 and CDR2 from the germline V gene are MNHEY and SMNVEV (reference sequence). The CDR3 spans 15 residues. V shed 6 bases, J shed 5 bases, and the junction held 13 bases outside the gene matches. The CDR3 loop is CASSPTSDPLHEQYF. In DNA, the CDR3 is TGTGCCAGCAGCCCAACTAGCGACCCCCTCCACGAGCAGTACTTC.

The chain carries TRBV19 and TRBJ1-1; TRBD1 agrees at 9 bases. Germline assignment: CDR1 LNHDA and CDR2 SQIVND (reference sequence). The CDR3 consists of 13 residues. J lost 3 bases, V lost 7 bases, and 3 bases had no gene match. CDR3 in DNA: TGTGCCAGTACCCGGGACAGGGACACTGAAGCTTTCTTT. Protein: CASTRDRDTEAFF.

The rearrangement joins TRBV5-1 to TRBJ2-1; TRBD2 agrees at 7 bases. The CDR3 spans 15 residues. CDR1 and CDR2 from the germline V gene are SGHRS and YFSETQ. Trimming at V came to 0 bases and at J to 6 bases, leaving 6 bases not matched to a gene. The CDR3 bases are TGCGCCAGCAGCTTGGGAGCGGGGTGGGGCAATGAGCAGTTCTTC. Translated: CASSLGAGWGNEQFF.

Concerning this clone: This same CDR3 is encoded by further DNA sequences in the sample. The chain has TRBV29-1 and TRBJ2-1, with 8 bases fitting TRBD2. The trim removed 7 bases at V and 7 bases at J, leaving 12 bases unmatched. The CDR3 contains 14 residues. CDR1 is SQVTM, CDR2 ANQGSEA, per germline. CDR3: CSAGGGPQWNEQFF. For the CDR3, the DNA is TGCAGCGCGGGCGGGGGGCCACAGTGGAATGAGCAGTTCTTC.

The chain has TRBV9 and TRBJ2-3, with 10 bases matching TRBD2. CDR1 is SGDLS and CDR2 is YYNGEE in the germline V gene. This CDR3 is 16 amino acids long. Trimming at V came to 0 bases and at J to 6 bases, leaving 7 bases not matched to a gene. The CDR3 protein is CASSVVSLAGADTQYF. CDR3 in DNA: TGTGCCAGCAGCGTAGTGTCCCTAGCGGGAGCGGATACGCAGTATTTT.

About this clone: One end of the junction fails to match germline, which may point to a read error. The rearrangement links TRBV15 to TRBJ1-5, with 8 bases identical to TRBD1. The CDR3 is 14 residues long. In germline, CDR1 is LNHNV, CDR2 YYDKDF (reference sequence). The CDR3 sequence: CATSRGTGQQPQNF. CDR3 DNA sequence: TGTGCCACCAGCAGAGGGACAGGGCAACAGCCCCAGAATTTT.

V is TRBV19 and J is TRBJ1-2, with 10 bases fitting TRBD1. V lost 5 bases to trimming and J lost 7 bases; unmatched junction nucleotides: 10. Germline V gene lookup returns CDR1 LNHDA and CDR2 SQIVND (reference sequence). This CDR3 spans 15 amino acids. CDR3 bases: TGTGCCAGTAGTGCTCCGGGACAGGGGTTTCTTGGCTACACCTTC. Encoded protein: CASSAPGQGFLGYTF.

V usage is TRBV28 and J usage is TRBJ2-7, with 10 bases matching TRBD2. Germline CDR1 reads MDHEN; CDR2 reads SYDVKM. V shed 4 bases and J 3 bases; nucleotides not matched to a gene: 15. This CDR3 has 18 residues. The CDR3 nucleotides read TGTGCCAGCAGTTCCCCCCAGAGCGGGAGGGAGAGAGACTACGAGCAGTACTTC. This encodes CASSSPQSGRERDYEQYF.

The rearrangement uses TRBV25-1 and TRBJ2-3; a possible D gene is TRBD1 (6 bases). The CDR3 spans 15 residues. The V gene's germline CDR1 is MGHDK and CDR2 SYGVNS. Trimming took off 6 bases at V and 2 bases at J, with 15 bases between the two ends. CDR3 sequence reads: CASSPNGQYTDTQYF. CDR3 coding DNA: TGTGCCAGCAGCCCTAATGGACAGTACACAGATACGCAGTATTTT.

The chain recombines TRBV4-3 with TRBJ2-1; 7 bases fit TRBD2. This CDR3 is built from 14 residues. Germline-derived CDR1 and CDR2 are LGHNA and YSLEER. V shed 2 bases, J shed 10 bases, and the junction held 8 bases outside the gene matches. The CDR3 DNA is TGCGCCAGCAGCCAAACCGCGCAGGGAGGGGAGCAGTTCTTC. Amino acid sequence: CASSQTAQGGEQFF.

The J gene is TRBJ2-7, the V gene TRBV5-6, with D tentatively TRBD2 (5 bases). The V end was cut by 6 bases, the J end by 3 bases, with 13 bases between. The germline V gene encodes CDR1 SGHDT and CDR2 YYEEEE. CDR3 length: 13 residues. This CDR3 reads CASTKTGIYEQYF. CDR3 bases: TGTGCCAGCACCAAGACGGGAATCTACGAGCAGTACTTC.

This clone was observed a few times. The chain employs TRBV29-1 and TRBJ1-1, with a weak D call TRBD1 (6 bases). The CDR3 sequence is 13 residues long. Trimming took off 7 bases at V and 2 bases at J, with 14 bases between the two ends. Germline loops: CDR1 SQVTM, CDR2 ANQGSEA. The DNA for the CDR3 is TGCAGCGCGGCCTACAGGGACAACACTGAAGCTTTCTTT. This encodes CSAAYRDNTEAFF.

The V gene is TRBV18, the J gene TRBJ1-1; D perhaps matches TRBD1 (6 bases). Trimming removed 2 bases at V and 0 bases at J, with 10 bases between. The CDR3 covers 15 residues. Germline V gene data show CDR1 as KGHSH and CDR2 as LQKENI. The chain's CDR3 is CASSPNREMNTEAFF. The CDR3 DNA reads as TGTGCCAGCTCACCAAACAGGGAGATGAACACTGAAGCTTTCTTT.

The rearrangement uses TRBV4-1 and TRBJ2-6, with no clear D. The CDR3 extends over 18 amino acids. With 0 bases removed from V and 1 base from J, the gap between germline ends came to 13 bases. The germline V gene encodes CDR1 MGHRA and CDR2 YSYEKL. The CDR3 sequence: CASSQDSSPWSGANVLTF. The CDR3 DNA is TGCGCCAGCAGCCAAGATTCCAGTCCTTGGTCTGGGGCCAACGTCCTGACTTTC.

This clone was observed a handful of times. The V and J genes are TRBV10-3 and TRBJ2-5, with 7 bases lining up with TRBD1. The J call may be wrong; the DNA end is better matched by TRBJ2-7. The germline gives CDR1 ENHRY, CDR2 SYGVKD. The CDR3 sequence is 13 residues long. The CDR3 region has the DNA TGTGCCTCCACCGGGACAGAGTCCTACGAGCAGTACTTC. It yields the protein CASTGTESYEQYF.

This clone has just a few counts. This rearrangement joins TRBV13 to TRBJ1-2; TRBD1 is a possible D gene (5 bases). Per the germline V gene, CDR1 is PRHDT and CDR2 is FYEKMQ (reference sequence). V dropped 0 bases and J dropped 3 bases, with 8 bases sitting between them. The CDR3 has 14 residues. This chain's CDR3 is CASSLGQGYYGYTF. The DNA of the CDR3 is TGTGCCAGCAGCTTAGGGCAGGGTTACTATGGCTACACCTTC.